This entry lists 22 T cell receptor beta chains sequenced from one sample in a study of blood T cell repertoires in COVID-19. The repertoire was sequenced with immunoSEQ multiplex PCR; TCRdb's copy has only in-frame clones and lacks some. The table has approximately 200,000 clones, roughly nine tenths seen once. The sequencing input was peripheral blood. These receptors originate from a woman in her 30s with active or convalescent COVID-19.

This chain connects TRBV6-6 to TRBJ1-3, with unresolved D. Germline CDR1 is MNHNY and CDR2 is SVGAGI (reference sequence). Trimming cost V 2 bases and J 3 bases, with 8 bases left between them. The CDR3 sequence is 14 residues long. The CDR3 loop is CASSYTGYGNTIYF. CDR3 nucleotide sequence: TGTGCCAGCAGTTACACGGGTTATGGAAACACCATATATTTT.

This sequence joins TRBV27 and TRBJ2-5; D call uncertain. The CDR3 is made up of 13 amino acids. Trimming cost V 3 bases and J 2 bases, with 7 bases left between them. From germline, CDR1 is MNHEY and CDR2 SMNVEV (reference sequence). CDR3 nucleotides: TGTGCCAGCAGTTTCATGGCACAAGAGACCCAGTACTTC. Its translation is CASSFMAQETQYF.

This chain joins TRBV5-1 and TRBJ2-1; 10 bases agree with TRBD2. V lost 5 bases and J lost 3; bases outside the gene matches: 8. Germline values: CDR1 SGHRS, CDR2 YFSETQ. The CDR3 totals 16 residues. As DNA, the CDR3 is TGCGCCAGCAGGACCCGACTAGCGGGCCTCTACAATGAGCAGTTCTTC. It is translated as CASRTRLAGLYNEQFF.

The chain uses TRBV7-6 and TRBJ2-7; TRBD2 matches at 10 bases. Germline V gene data show CDR1 as SGHVS and CDR2 as FNYEAQ. The V and J ends lost 2 bases and 4 bases, in that order; junction bases with no gene match: 5. This CDR3 has 15 residues. In nucleotides, the CDR3 is TGTGCCAGCAGCTTAACTAGCGGGATATATTACGAGCAGTACTTC. Translating it yields CASSLTSGIYYEQYF.

This clone showed up just once. The chain couples TRBV27 to TRBJ1-3; the match to TRBD1 covers 7 bases. The CDR3 extends over 14 amino acids. The trim removed 5 bases at V and 2 bases at J, leaving 3 bases unmatched. Germline CDR1 reads MNHEY; CDR2 reads SMNVEV (reference sequence). The CDR3 bases are TGTGCCAGCAGTACAACAGGGGCTGGAAACACCATATATTTT. Amino acid sequence: CASSTTGAGNTIYF.

The chain links TRBV30 to TRBJ1-1, with no clear D. Trimming took off 1 base at V and 4 bases at J, with 10 bases between the two ends. CDR3 size: 13 residues. Germline V gene lookup returns CDR1 GTSNPN and CDR2 SVGIG (reference sequence). Written as DNA, the CDR3 is TGTGCCTGGAGTGGCCTACGCGCCACTGAAGCTTTCTTT. Protein: CAWSGLRATEAFF.

The V gene is TRBV11-2, the J gene TRBJ2-7, with 8 bases that match TRBD2. Germline-derived CDR1 and CDR2 are SGHAT and FQNNGV. Trimming took 4 bases from V and 4 from J; bases not matched to a gene: 6. This CDR3 has 14 residues. For the CDR3, the DNA is TGTGCCAGCAGCTCGCTAGGACTAGCTTACGAGCAGTACTTC. Encoded protein: CASSSLGLAYEQYF.

The rearrangement links TRBV2 to TRBJ1-1; 7 nucleotides agree with TRBD1. The CDR3 covers 16 residues. Germline V gene sequence: CDR1 SNHLY, CDR2 FYNNEI. J lost 0 bases, V lost 10 bases, and 14 bases had no gene match. DNA for the CDR3: TGTGCCACTGCGGACAGGACAGCTTCAGTGAACACTGAAGCTTTCTTT. Translating it yields CATADRTASVNTEAFF. The variable domain in full, completed from reference TRBV2 and TRBJ1-1, reads EPEVTQTPSHQVTQMGQEVILRCVPISNHLYFYWYRQILGQKVEFLVSFYNNEISEKSEIFDDQFSVERPDGSNFTLKIRSTKLEDSAMYFCATADRTASVNTEAFFGQGTRLTVV.

The V gene is TRBV21-1, the J gene TRBJ1-1; the table's D gene call, TRBD1, was not cross checked with the DNA. TRBV21-1 is a listed pseudogene. CDR3 length: 14 amino acids. CDR3 loop: CASSKGQTNTEAFF. The CDR3 DNA sequence: TGTGCCAGCAGCAAAGGACAGACGAACACTGAAGCTTTCTTT.

This chain uses TRBV15 with TRBJ2-3; the match to TRBD2 covers 11 bases. Germline V gene data show CDR1 as LNHNV and CDR2 as YYDKDF (reference sequence). With 6 bases clipped from V and 3 bases from J, the junction kept 5 bases outside the gene matches. This CDR3 has 15 amino acids. CDR3 region: CATSTRLAGTDTQYF. CDR3 bases: TGTGCCACCAGTACACGACTAGCGGGAACAGATACGCAGTATTTT.

The chain joins TRBV19 to TRBJ1-3; 9 bases are a match to TRBD1. The CDR3 has 14 amino acids. V dropped 8 bases and J dropped 3; count of bases not matched to a gene: 5. Germline lookup yields CDR1 LNHDA and CDR2 SQIVND (reference sequence). The CDR3 DNA is TGTGCCAGTGTGAGGACAGGGGATGGAAACACCATATATTTT. Protein product: CASVRTGDGNTIYF.

The gene calls are TRBV19 and TRBJ2-1; D uncertain. With 3 bases removed from V and 7 bases from J, the gap between germline ends came to 4 bases. CDR3 length: 11 amino acids. Germline V gene sequence: CDR1 LNHDA, CDR2 SQIVND (reference sequence). The DNA for the CDR3 is TGTGCCAGTAGTATTAGTAATGAGCAGTTCTTC. Its translation: CASSISNEQFF.

The gene calls are TRBV28 and TRBJ2-3, with 8 nucleotides matching TRBD1. CDR3 length: 16 amino acids. Germline CDR1 and CDR2: MDHEN and SYDVKM. J gave up 0 bases and V 5 bases, and 7 bases lay outside the gene matches. This CDR3 is CASSPLTGDSTDTQYF. The DNA for the CDR3 is TGTGCCAGCAGTCCATTGACAGGGGATAGCACAGATACGCAGTATTTT. The full variable domain, in which reference TRBV28 and TRBJ2-3 provide the parts outside the CDR3, is DVKVTQSSRYLVKRTGEKVFLECVQDMDHENMFWYRQDPGLGLRLIYFSYDVKMKEKGDIPEGYSVSREKKERFSLILESASTNQTSMYLCASSPLTGDSTDTQYFGPGTRLTVL.

The V and J genes are TRBV27 and TRBJ1-6, with D possibly being TRBD1 (6 bases). CDR3 length equals 16 residues. The V end lost 3 bases, the J end lost 7 bases, and 16 bases lay between the germline ends. Per germline, CDR1 MNHEY and CDR2 SMNVEV (reference sequence). The CDR3 here is CASSLVSGHPNSPLHF. CDR3 in DNA: TGTGCCAGCAGTTTGGTCTCGGGACACCCAAATTCACCCCTCCACTTT.

The chain uses TRBV7-8 and TRBJ2-6; TRBD1 agrees at 8 bases. Unmatched junction bases numbered 5, after V lost 5 bases and J lost 2 bases. Germline CDR1 is SGHVS and CDR2 is FQNEAQ. This CDR3 contains 16 residues. CDR3 region: CASSTQGAPGANVLTF. CDR3 coding DNA: TGTGCCAGCAGCACCCAGGGGGCTCCTGGGGCCAACGTCCTGACTTTC.

The chain uses TRBV18 and TRBJ1-2; 10 nucleotides agree with TRBD1. This CDR3 comprises 14 residues. Germline V gene sequence: CDR1 KGHSH, CDR2 LQKENI. V lost 5 bases to trimming and J lost 6 bases; unmatched junction nucleotides: 6. CDR3 protein: CASSKTDRGDGYTF. CDR3 DNA: TGTGCCAGCTCAAAGACGGACAGGGGGGATGGCTACACCTTC.

The chain joins TRBV11-3 to TRBJ2-2; D may be TRBD2 (6 bases). This CDR3 has 13 amino acids. Germline V CDR1 and CDR2: SGHNT, YENEEA. V was shortened by 5 bases and J by 6 bases, with 10 bases between the two germline ends. The CDR3: CASSRGGPGELFF. The DNA for the CDR3 is TGTGCCAGCAGCCGGGGAGGTCCCGGGGAGCTGTTTTTT.

This chain joins TRBV24-1 and TRBJ1-2, with a tentative D call TRBD1 (6 bases). Germline-derived CDR1 and CDR2 are KGHDR and SFDVKD. V gave up 2 bases and J gave up 6 bases, with 12 bases separating them. The CDR3 has 14 amino acids. CDR3 bases: TGTGCCACCAGTGATTCTTCCGGGACAAATGGCTACACCTTC. Its translation: CATSDSSGTNGYTF.

The chain employs TRBV19 and TRBJ2-1, with D possibly TRBD1 on 5 matching bases. Deletions cut 5 bases from V and 4 bases from J, with 15 bases between. The CDR3 is made up of 15 amino acids. In germline, CDR1 is LNHDA, CDR2 SQIVND (reference sequence). CDR3 DNA sequence: TGTGCCAGTAGTGCTATTCCGACAGAGTACAATGAGCAGTTCTTC. Its protein product is CASSAIPTEYNEQFF. The variable domain in full, completed from reference TRBV19 and TRBJ2-1, reads DGGITQSPKYLFRKEGQNVTLSCEQNLNHDAMYWYRQDPGQGLRLIYYSQIVNDFQKGDIAEGYSVSREKKESFPLTVTSAQKNPTAFYLCASSAIPTEYNEQFFGPGTRLTVL.

This sequence joins TRBV7-9 and TRBJ2-1; D call uncertain. The CDR3 is made up of 12 amino acids. Germline-derived CDR1 and CDR2 are SEHNR and FQNEAQ (reference sequence). Trimming left V 1 base short and J 7 bases short, with 5 bases between. The CDR3 protein is CASSLVSNEQFF. CDR3 coding DNA: TGTGCCAGCAGCTTAGTGAGTAATGAGCAGTTCTTC.

The chain combines TRBV7-9 with TRBJ2-5; TRBD1 aligns across 7 bases. This CDR3 is built from 15 residues. J gave up 3 bases and V 5 bases, and 9 bases lay outside the gene matches. Germline V CDR1 and CDR2: SEHNR, FQNEAQ (reference sequence). This CDR3 is CASSPYPQGEETQYF. The CDR3 DNA follows: TGTGCCAGCAGCCCCTATCCTCAGGGGGAAGAGACCCAGTACTTC.

This rearrangement joins TRBV25-1 to TRBJ2-5, with 7 bases aligning to TRBD2. Germline V CDR1 and CDR2: MGHDK, SYGVNS. The CDR3 totals 15 residues. The junction had 5 bases not matched to a gene; V was cut back by 3 bases and J by 1 base. CDR3 coding DNA: TGTGCCAGCAGTGACACCGGGACTATCCAAGAGACCCAGTACTTC. Translated, it gives CASSDTGTIQETQYF.